This T cell receptor beta chain was sequenced during a study of blood T cells in healthy people across ages. A sample-barcoded 5' primer and a J-beta primer mix were used in a second PCR of roughly 6 to 11 cycles. Researchers report that a template-switch adaptor with 12 random nucleotides tagged each cDNA molecule. One entry per CDR3 protein results from TCRdb running MiXCR on the 5' RACE reads. The sample has 1.8 million or so distinct CDR3 sequences, about two fifths seen once. Germline CDR1 GTSNPN, CDR2 SVGIG (reference sequence). With V trimmed by 4 bases and J by 5 bases, 4 bases remained unmatched. The CDR3 loop spans 12 amino acids.

The chain recombines TRBV30 with TRBJ1-2; 7 positions match TRBD1. The sample taken for sequencing was blood. This clonotype originated in a human donor in good health. CDR3 loop: CAWMGDRYGYTF. CDR3 coding DNA: TGTGCCTGGATGGGGGACAGATATGGCTACACCTTC.